This entry is about one T cell receptor (beta chain). The antigen remains unidentified. The sample belongs to a study of Ad26.COV2.S vaccination and SARS-CoV-2 variants. Overall study findings and caveats: The study found higher spike-specific TCR breadth in vaccine than placebo recipients.

The CDR3 has 16 residues. CDR1 is SGHDT and CDR2 is YYEEEE in the germline V gene. Trimming shortened V by 0 bases and J by 2 bases, and 12 bases separated the two germline ends. Treatment indicated: some 20 received Ad26.COV2.S at low or high dose, single or two shots; a few received placebo; per-sample allocation not given. Collection of samples fell on day 63 after the first vaccine or placebo injection. TCRdb's copy holds only in-frame clones and misses some; the assay was immunoSEQ multiplex PCR. The sample gives roughly 270,000 clones, around 87% of which show up once; around 3% is in the top ten.

Sequences were derived from peripheral blood, sampled in a trial of Ad26.COV2.S vaccine versus placebo. J is TRBJ1-5 and V is TRBV5-6; D uncertain. The origin of this receptor is a person aged 18-60 years who received the Ad26.COV2.S COVID-19 vaccine or a placebo. The DNA for the CDR3 is TGTGCCAGCAGCTTGGGTGGATACATCGGCAATCAGCCCCAGCATTTT. It codes for CASSLGGYIGNQPQHF.